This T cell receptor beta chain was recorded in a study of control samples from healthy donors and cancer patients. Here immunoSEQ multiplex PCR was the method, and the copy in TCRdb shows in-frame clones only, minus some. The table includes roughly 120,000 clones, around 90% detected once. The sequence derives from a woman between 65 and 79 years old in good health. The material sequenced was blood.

For the CDR3, the DNA is TGCGCCAGCAGCCCAAAACCCGGGACCCGAAACAATGAGCAGTTCTTC. This gives the protein CASSPKPGTRNNEQFF. The chain joins TRBV4-3 to TRBJ2-1; D might be TRBD1 or TRBD2, each matching 5 bases. The CDR3 contains 16 residues. Per germline, CDR1 LGHNA and CDR2 YSLEER. The V end was cut by 4 bases, the J end by 5 bases, with 18 bases between.